The clone carrying this T cell receptor beta chain was detected ten times or more. Its antigen is undetermined. TCR beta CDR3 regions were amplified from RNA. A first-round RT-PCR of the TCR CDR3 used the HTBI primer set. From the multiplex PCR reads, TCRdb called clonotypes with MiXCR, one entry per CDR3 protein. The sample includes about 400,000 distinct CDR3 sequences, around 13% of them seen just once. The sample belongs to a study of T cells in Graves' hyperthyroidism and ophthalmopathy. Study at large: Specimen type is peripheral blood, collected at initial diagnosis prior to any treatment. Findings and caveats of the study: A model of 13 V-J pairs discriminated ophthalmopathy from stable hyperthyroidism.

The V gene's germline CDR1 is LGHDT and CDR2 YNNKEL (reference sequence). Trimming took off 4 bases at V and 4 bases at J, with 9 bases between the two ends. The CDR3 has 13 residues. Each person with ophthalmopathy scored at least 3 on the Clinical Activity Score, reached NOSPECS grade 4 or higher, and had been ill under 3 months. Patients were excluded for uncontrolled infection, other autoimmune disease, pregnancy or lactation. The TCR was taken from a woman younger than 45 with Graves' ophthalmopathy. Input material: blood. The chain recombines TRBV3-1 with TRBJ2-3; no clear D gene. CDR3 amino acids: CASSLLEADTQYF. In nucleotides, the CDR3 is TGTGCCAGCAGCCTATTAGAGGCAGATACGCAGTATTTT.